The 19 T cell receptor beta chains in this list originate from one sample, sequenced in a study of Ad26.COV2.S vaccination and SARS-CoV-2 variants. Libraries were prepared by immunoSEQ multiplex PCR; TCRdb keeps only in-frame clonotypes and omits some of them. This sample has roughly 500,000 clones, with 89% found just once. As for treatment: about 20 received Ad26.COV2.S at low or high dose, single or two shots; about 5 received placebo; per-sample allocation not given. Day 63 following the first vaccine or placebo injection was when the samples were taken. The sample was peripheral blood, taken in a trial of Ad26.COV2.S vaccine versus placebo. These receptors were obtained from a person aged 18-65 years who received the Ad26.COV2.S COVID-19 vaccine or a placebo.

This chain links TRBV28 with TRBJ2-1; D remains ambiguous. CDR1 and CDR2 from the germline V gene are MDHEN and SYDVKM. Trimming left V 7 bases short and J 7 bases short, with 20 bases between. The CDR3 contains 15 residues. Here the CDR3 reads CASTHLGVGPNEQFF. As DNA, the CDR3 is TGTGCCAGCACCCATCTTGGCGTAGGCCCGAATGAGCAGTTCTTC.

The V gene is TRBV28, the J gene TRBJ2-3, with D possibly matching TRBD2 (6 bases). CDR1 and CDR2 from the germline V gene are MDHEN and SYDVKM. The V and J ends lost 1 base and 4 bases respectively, with 15 bases between them. The CDR3 totals 16 residues. The CDR3 loop is CASSLLVGLFPDTQYF. CDR3 bases: TGTGCCAGCAGTTTATTAGTGGGACTCTTCCCAGATACGCAGTATTTT.

J is TRBJ1-3 and V is TRBV19; unclear D gene. Germline CDR1 LNHDA, CDR2 SQIVND (reference sequence). The germline V and J ends were trimmed by 7 bases and 0 bases, with 10 bases remaining between them. The CDR3 consists of 14 residues. As DNA, the CDR3 is TGTGCCAGTAAGGACGGAAGCTCTGGAAACACCATATATTTT. It codes for CASKDGSSGNTIYF.

This clone was seen a few times. The chain is built from TRBV20-1 and TRBJ1-6; D is undetermined. The CDR3 contains 14 residues. Germline V gene data show CDR1 as DFQATT and CDR2 as SNEGSKA (reference sequence). With 3 bases removed from V and 5 bases from J, the gap between germline ends came to 11 bases. The CDR3 DNA reads as TGCAGTGCTAGTCGAGGACTGAATAATTCACCCCTCCACTTT. Protein product: CSASRGLNNSPLHF.

V is TRBV12-3 or TRBV12-4 and J is TRBJ1-1; D remains ambiguous. This CDR3 is 13 amino acids long. Deletions cut 6 bases from V and 5 bases from J, with 13 bases between. The CDR3 region has the DNA TGTGCCAGCAGCCGGAACACGGGGACTGAAGCTTTCTTT. Translating gives CASSRNTGTEAFF.

The genes are TRBV18 and TRBJ1-6, with a weak D call TRBD1 (6 bases). Trimming stripped 5 bases from V and 7 bases from J, with 15 bases between. This CDR3 contains 15 residues. CDR1 is KGHSH and CDR2 is LQKENI in the germline V gene. CDR3 region: CASSTQGSENSPLHF. Here the CDR3 DNA reads TGTGCCAGCTCAACGCAGGGGAGCGAGAATTCACCCCTCCACTTT.

This clone showed up just once. In DNA form, the CDR3 reads TGTGCCAGCATCCCCCGGGCTAGCGGGAGCTCCTACAATGAGCAGTTCTTC. Amino acid sequence: CASIPRASGSSYNEQFF. The V call is TRBV6-2 or TRBV6-3, the J call TRBJ2-1, with 10 bases identical to TRBD2. J lost 0 bases, V lost 7 bases, and 9 bases had no gene match. Germline CDR1 is MNHEY and CDR2 is SVGEGT. The CDR3 extends over 17 amino acids.

V is TRBV10-3 and J is TRBJ1-1, with 7 bases identical to TRBD1. The CDR3 is 15 amino acids. Germline V gene sequence: CDR1 ENHRY, CDR2 SYGVKD. Trimming at V came to 3 bases and at J to 4 bases, leaving 8 bases not matched to a gene. The CDR3 nucleotides are TGTGCCATCAGTGAACAGACAGGGTTTAGCACTGAAGCTTTCTTT. As protein: CAISEQTGFSTEAFF.

The V call is TRBV7-2, the J call TRBJ1-1, with TRBD1 as a possible D gene (5 bases). This CDR3 region has 15 residues. Germline V gives CDR1 SGHTA, CDR2 FQGNSA. Trimming pared 0 bases from V and 4 bases from J, leaving 12 bases between. The CDR3 DNA sequence: TGTGCCAGCAGCTTAGCGGTCGCAGGGCTCACTGAAGCTTTCTTT. It encodes CASSLAVAGLTEAFF.

The chain joins TRBV5-1 to TRBJ2-2, with 8 bases that match TRBD1. Per germline, CDR1 SGHRS and CDR2 YFSETQ. The CDR3 length is 16 residues. The trim removed 5 bases at V and 2 bases at J, leaving 8 bases unmatched. The chain's CDR3 is CASSRSTGANTGELFF. As DNA, the CDR3 is TGCGCCAGCAGTCGCTCGACAGGGGCTAACACCGGGGAGCTGTTTTTT.

V usage is TRBV5-1 and J usage is TRBJ1-2; the match to TRBD1 covers 7 bases. V trimming: 1 base; J trimming: 7 bases; junction bases outside the gene matches: 10. CDR3 length: 15 residues. Germline-derived CDR1 and CDR2 are SGHRS and YFSETQ. CDR3 DNA: TGCGCCAGCAGCTTGTACGGGGACAGTAGTGGTGGCTACACCTTC. Translated, it gives CASSLYGDSSGGYTF.

The CDR3 DNA reads as TGTGCCACCACCTCAACGGGACGACCCAATTCACCCCTCCACTTT. It is translated as CATTSTGRPNSPLHF. The V call is TRBV24-1, the J call TRBJ1-6; a weak D match, TRBD1 (5 bases). V was clipped by 8 bases and J by 7 bases, with 17 bases between them. This CDR3 has 15 residues. Germline V lookup: CDR1 KGHDR, CDR2 SFDVKD.

The chain links TRBV3-1 (or the pseudogene TRBV3-2) to TRBJ2-5; D not resolved. Trimming left V 4 bases short and J 5 bases short, with 8 bases between. The CDR3 sequence is 12 residues long. Per germline, CDR1 LGHDT and CDR2 YNNKEL (reference sequence). The CDR3 reads CASSPGLETQYF. The CDR3 DNA is TGTGCCAGCAGCCCCGGGCTTGAGACCCAGTACTTC.

The chain uses TRBV9 and TRBJ2-6, with 8 bases identical to TRBD1. Germline V gives CDR1 SGDLS, CDR2 YYNGEE. V lost 4 bases to trimming and J lost 4 bases; unmatched junction nucleotides: 19. The CDR3 extends over 20 amino acids. The CDR3 loop reads CASSSRGDRSLAPGANVLTF. CDR3 DNA sequence: TGTGCCAGCAGCTCAAGAGGGGACAGGTCCTTGGCCCCCGGGGCCAACGTCCTGACTTTC.

J is TRBJ2-3 and V is TRBV5-1; 8 nucleotides match TRBD1. The CDR3 sequence is 16 residues long. J gave up 4 bases and V 5 bases, and 12 bases lay outside the gene matches. Germline V gives CDR1 SGHRS, CDR2 YFSETQ. DNA of the CDR3: TGCGCCAGCAGACCGCCCCAGGACAGGGAGTCAGATACGCAGTATTTT. This translates into CASRPPQDRESDTQYF. The full variable domain, in which reference TRBV5-1 and TRBJ2-3 provide the parts outside the CDR3, is KAGVTQTPRYLIKTRGQQVTLSCSPISGHRSVSWYQQTPGQGLQFLFEYFSETQRNKGNFPGRFSGRQFSNSRSEMNVSTLELGDSALYLCASRPPQDRESDTQYFGPGTRLTVL.

This rearrangement joins TRBV18 to TRBJ2-2; 7 nucleotides match TRBD1. This CDR3 is 14 amino acids long. CDR1 is KGHSH, CDR2 LQKENI, per germline. Unmatched junction bases numbered 3, after V lost 7 bases and J lost 1 base. The DNA for the CDR3 is TGTGCCAGCTGGGGACAGCGGAACACCGGGGAGCTGTTTTTT. Encoded protein: CASWGQRNTGELFF. The full variable domain, completed using reference TRBV18 and TRBJ2-2, is NAGVMQNPRHLVRRRGQEARLRCSPMKGHSHVYWYRQLPEEGLKFMVYLQKENIIDESGMPKERFSAEFPKEGPSILRIQQVVRGDSAAYFCASWGQRNTGELFFGEGSRLTVL.

The chain uses TRBV7-2 and TRBJ1-6; D gene uncertain. The V gene's germline CDR1 is SGHTA and CDR2 FQGNSA. The CDR3 contains 15 residues. The V end was cut by 5 bases, the J end by 7 bases, with 15 bases between. The CDR3 DNA reads as TGTGCCAGCAGCCCACTTAGGTTAATCAATTCACCCCTCCACTTT. Its protein is CASSPLRLINSPLHF.

The chain employs TRBV14 and TRBJ2-1; tentatively, D is TRBD1 (6 bases). Germline values: CDR1 SGHDN, CDR2 FVKESK. The CDR3 covers 16 residues. Deletions cut 6 bases from V and 3 bases from J, with 18 bases between. CDR3 nucleotides: TGTGCCAGCAGTCACCCTCCGGACAGTTTCTACAATGAGCAGTTCTTC. Amino acids: CASSHPPDSFYNEQFF.

The chain has TRBV18 and TRBJ1-1; D ambiguous. The CDR3 is made up of 14 amino acids. CDR1 is KGHSH, CDR2 LQKENI, per germline. The ends were cut back, 0 bases at V and 6 bases at J, with 11 bases in the middle. The CDR3 region has the DNA TGTGCCAGCTCACCACCGTCGGGGTACCCTGAAGCTTTCTTT. This sequence encodes CASSPPSGYPEAFF.